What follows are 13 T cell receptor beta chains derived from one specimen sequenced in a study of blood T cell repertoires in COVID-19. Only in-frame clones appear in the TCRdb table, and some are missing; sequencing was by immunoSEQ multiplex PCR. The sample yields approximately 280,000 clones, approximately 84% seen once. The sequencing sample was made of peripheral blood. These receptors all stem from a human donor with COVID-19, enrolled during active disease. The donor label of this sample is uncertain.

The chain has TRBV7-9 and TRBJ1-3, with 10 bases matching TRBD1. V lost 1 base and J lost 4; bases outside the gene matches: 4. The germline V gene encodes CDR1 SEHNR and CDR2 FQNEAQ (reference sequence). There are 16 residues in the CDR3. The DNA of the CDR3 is TGTGCCAGCAGCTTAGGCGACAGGGGGCGAGGAAACACCATATATTTT. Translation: CASSLGDRGRGNTIYF.

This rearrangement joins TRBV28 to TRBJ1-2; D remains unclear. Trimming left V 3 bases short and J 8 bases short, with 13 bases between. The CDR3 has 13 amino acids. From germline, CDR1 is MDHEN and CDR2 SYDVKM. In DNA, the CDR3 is TGTGCCAGCAGTTTCGGTCACCCGAGGGGCTACACCTTC. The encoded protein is CASSFGHPRGYTF.

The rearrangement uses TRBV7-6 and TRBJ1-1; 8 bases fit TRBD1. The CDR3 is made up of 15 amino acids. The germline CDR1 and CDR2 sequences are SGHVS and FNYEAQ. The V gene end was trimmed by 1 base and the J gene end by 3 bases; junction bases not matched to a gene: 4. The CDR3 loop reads CASSLDQGADTEAFF. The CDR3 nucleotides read TGTGCCAGCAGCTTAGATCAGGGGGCGGACACTGAAGCTTTCTTT.

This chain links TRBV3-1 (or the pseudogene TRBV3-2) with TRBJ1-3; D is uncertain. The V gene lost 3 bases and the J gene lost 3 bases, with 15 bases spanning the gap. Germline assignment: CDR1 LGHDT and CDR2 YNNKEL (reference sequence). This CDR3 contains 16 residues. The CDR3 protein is CASSQALRVSGNTIYF. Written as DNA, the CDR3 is TGTGCCAGCAGCCAGGCGTTGAGGGTTAGTGGAAACACCATATATTTT.

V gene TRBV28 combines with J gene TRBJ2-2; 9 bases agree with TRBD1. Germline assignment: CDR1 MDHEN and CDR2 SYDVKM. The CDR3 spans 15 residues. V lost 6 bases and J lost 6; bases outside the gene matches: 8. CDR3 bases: TGTGCCAGCAGACTCGACAGGGGGGTCGCCGGGGAGCTGTTTTTT. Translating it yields CASRLDRGVAGELFF. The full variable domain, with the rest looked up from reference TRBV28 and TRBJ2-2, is DVKVTQSSRYLVKRTGEKVFLECVQDMDHENMFWYRQDPGLGLRLIYFSYDVKMKEKGDIPEGYSVSREKKERFSLILESASTNQTSMYLCASRLDRGVAGELFFGEGSRLTVL.

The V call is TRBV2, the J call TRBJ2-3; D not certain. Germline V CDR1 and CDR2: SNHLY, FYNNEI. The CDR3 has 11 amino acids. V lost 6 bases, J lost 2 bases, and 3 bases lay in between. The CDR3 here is CASSYTDTQYF. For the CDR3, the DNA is TGTGCCAGCAGCTACACAGATACGCAGTATTTT.

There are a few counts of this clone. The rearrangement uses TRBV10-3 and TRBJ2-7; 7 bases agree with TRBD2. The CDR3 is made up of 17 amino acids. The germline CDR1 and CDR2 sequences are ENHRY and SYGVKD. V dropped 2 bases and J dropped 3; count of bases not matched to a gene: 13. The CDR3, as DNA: TGTGCCATCAGTGAGCCCAACTGGGGCGGGAGCTACTACGAGCAGTACTTC. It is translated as CAISEPNWGGSYYEQYF.

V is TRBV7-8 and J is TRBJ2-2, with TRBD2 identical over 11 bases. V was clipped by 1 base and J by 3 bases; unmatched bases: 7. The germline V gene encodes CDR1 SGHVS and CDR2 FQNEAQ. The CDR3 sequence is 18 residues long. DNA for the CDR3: TGTGCCAGCAGCTTAGATCCGGGACTAGCGGATTACACCGGGGAGCTGTTTTTT. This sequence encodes CASSLDPGLADYTGELFF.

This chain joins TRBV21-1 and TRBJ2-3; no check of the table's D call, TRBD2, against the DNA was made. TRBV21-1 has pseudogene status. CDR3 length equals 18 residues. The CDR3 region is CASSKAQGEGASTDTQYF. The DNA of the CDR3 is TGTGCCAGCAGCAAAGCTCAAGGAGAAGGTGCTAGCACAGATACGCAGTATTTT.

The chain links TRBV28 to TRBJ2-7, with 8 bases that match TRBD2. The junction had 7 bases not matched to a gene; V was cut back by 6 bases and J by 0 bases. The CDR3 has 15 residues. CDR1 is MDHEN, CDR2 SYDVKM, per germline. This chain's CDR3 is CASRGGRYSSYEQYF. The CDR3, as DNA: TGTGCCAGCAGGGGCGGGAGGTATAGCTCCTACGAGCAGTACTTC. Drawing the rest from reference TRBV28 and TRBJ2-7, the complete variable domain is DVKVTQSSRYLVKRTGEKVFLECVQDMDHENMFWYRQDPGLGLRLIYFSYDVKMKEKGDIPEGYSVSREKKERFSLILESASTNQTSMYLCASRGGRYSSYEQYFGPGTRLTVT.

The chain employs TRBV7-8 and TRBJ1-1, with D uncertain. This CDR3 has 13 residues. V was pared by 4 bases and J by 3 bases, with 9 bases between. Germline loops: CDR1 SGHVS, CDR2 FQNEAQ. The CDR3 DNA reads TGTGCCAGCAGCTCTCAGTATTACACTGAAGCTTTCTTT. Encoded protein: CASSSQYYTEAFF.

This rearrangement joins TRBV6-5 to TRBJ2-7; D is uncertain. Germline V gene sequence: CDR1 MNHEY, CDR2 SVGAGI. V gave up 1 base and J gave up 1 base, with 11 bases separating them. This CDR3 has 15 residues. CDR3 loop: CASSYWSGTSYEQYF. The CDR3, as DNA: TGTGCCAGCAGTTACTGGAGTGGAACTTCCTACGAGCAGTACTTC.

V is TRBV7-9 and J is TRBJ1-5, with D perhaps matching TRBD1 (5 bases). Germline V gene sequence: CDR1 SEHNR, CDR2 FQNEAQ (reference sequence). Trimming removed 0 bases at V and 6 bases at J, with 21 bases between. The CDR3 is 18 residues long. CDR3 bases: TGTGCCAGCAGCTTAGCAGGGGCAGGCTACGATATGGGTCAGCCCCAGCATTTT. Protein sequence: CASSLAGAGYDMGQPQHF.